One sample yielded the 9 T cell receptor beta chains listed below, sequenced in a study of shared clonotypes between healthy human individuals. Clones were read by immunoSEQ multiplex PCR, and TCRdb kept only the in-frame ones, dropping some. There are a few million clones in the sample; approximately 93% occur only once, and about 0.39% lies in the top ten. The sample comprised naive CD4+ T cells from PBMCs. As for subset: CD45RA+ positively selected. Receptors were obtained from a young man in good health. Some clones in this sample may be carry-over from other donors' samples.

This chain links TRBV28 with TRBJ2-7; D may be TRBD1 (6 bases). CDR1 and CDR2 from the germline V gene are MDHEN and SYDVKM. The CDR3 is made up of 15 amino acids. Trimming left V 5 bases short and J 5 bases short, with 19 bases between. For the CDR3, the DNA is TGTGCCAGCAGTCCTTCGACAGGCGGGTGGGACGAGCAGTACTTC. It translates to CASSPSTGGWDEQYF. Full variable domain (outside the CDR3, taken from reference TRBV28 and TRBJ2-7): DVKVTQSSRYLVKRTGEKVFLECVQDMDHENMFWYRQDPGLGLRLIYFSYDVKMKEKGDIPEGYSVSREKKERFSLILESASTNQTSMYLCASSPSTGGWDEQYFGPGTRLTVT.

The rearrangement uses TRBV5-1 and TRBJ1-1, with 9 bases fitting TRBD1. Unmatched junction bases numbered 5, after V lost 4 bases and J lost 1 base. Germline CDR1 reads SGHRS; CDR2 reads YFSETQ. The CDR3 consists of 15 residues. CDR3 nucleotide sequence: TGCGCCAGCAGCGTGGGACAGGGTGCGAACACTGAAGCTTTCTTT. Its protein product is CASSVGQGANTEAFF.

CDR3 bases: TGTGCCAGCAGCCTTGCCCACGGAAACCAAGAGACCCAGTACTTC. Amino acids: CASSLAHGNQETQYF. The rearrangement links TRBV5-4 to TRBJ2-5; unclear D gene. Trimming cost V 4 bases and J 0 bases, with 13 bases left between them. The length of the CDR3 is 15 residues. The germline gives CDR1 SGHNT, CDR2 YYREEE (reference sequence).

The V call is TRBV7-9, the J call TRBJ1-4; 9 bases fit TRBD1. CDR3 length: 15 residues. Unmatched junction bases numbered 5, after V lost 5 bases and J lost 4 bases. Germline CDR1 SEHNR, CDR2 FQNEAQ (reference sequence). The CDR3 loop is CASSKGQGGNEKLFF. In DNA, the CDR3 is TGTGCCAGCAGCAAGGGACAGGGTGGTAATGAAAAACTGTTTTTT.

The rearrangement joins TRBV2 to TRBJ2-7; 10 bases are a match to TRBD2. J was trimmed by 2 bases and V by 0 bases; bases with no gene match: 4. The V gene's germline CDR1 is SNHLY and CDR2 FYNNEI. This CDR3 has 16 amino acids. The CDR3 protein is CASSEALLAGAYEQYF. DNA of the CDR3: TGTGCCAGCAGTGAAGCGCTTCTAGCGGGGGCCTACGAGCAGTACTTC.

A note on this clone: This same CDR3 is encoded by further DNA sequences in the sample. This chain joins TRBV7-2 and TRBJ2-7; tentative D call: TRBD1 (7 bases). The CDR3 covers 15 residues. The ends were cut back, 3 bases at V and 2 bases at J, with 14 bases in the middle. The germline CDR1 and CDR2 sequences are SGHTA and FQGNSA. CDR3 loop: CASSLTGTPTYEQYF. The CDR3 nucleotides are TGTGCCAGCAGCTTGACAGGGACTCCTACCTACGAGCAGTACTTC.

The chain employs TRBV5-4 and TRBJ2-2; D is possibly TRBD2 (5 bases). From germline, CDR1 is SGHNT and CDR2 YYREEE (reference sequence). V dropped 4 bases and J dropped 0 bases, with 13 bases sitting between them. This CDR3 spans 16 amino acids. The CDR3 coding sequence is TGTGCCAGCAGCGCGGGCCTTACCGCGAACACCGGGGAGCTGTTTTTT. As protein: CASSAGLTANTGELFF.

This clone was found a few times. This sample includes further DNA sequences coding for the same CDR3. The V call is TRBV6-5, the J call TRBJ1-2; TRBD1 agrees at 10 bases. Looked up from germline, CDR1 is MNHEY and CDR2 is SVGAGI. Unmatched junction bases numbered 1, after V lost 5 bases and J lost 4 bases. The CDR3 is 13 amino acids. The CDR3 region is CASSRDRGYGYTF. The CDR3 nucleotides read TGTGCCAGCAGTCGGGACAGGGGCTATGGCTACACCTTC.

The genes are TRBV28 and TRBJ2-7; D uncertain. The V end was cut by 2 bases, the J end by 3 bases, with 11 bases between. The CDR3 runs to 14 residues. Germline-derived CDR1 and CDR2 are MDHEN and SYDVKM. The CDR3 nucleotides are TGTGCCAGCAGTTTAAGGTCCAGGTTCTACGAGCAGTACTTC. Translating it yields CASSLRSRFYEQYF.